The 8 T cell receptor beta chains reported below all come from one sample, sequenced in a study of blood T cell repertoires in COVID-19. Clones were sequenced by immunoSEQ multiplex PCR, and TCRdb holds only the in-frame ones, with some missing. This sample has roughly 320,000 clones, with roughly nine tenths found just once. Source material: PBMCs or T cells enriched from blood (not recorded which). Receptor source: a woman between 25 and 40 years old who had been exposed to COVID-19.

The V call is TRBV9, the J call TRBJ2-5, with D possibly matching TRBD2 (6 bases). V was trimmed by 6 bases and J by 2 bases, leaving 14 bases between them. Germline assignment: CDR1 SGDLS and CDR2 YYNGEE. The CDR3 is 14 amino acids. The CDR3 loop is CASTTGLLQETQYF. The CDR3, as DNA: TGTGCCAGCACCACAGGACTACTGCAAGAGACCCAGTACTTC.

The V and J genes are TRBV24-1 and TRBJ2-1; the D is unclear. The V gene lost 7 bases and the J gene lost 5 bases, with 14 bases spanning the gap. The CDR3 spans 14 residues. The germline V gene has CDR1 KGHDR and CDR2 SFDVKD. The CDR3 coding sequence is TGTGCCACCAGGGCCCAGGATCTAAACAATGAGCAGTTCTTC. Its translation: CATRAQDLNNEQFF.

The chain is built from TRBV27 and TRBJ1-1; D ambiguous. This CDR3 spans 13 amino acids. Between the trimmed V and J ends, which lost 3 bases and 10 bases, there was a span of 15 bases. The germline V gene has CDR1 MNHEY and CDR2 SMNVEV (reference sequence). The CDR3 DNA is TGTGCCAGCAGTTTGGTTGGGGTGGAGGGAGCTTTCTTT. Translating it yields CASSLVGVEGAFF.

The chain is built from TRBV4-1 and TRBJ1-3, with D perhaps TRBD1 (6 bases). Germline V CDR1 and CDR2: MGHRA, YSYEKL. V was shortened by 0 bases and J by 0 bases, with 12 bases between the two germline ends. There are 17 residues in the CDR3. The CDR3 DNA reads TGCGCCAGCAGCCAAGATAGTCAGGGGAGCTCTGGAAACACCATATATTTT. Translation gives CASSQDSQGSSGNTIYF.

The chain joins TRBV11-1 to TRBJ1-1; 9 bases are a match to TRBD1. V trimming: 1 base; J trimming: 5 bases; junction bases outside the gene matches: 8. CDR3 length: 16 residues. Germline values: CDR1 SGHAT, CDR2 FQDESV (reference sequence). Here the CDR3 reads CASSLEYRGRWTEAFF. CDR3 nucleotides: TGTGCCAGCAGCTTAGAATACAGGGGGCGATGGACTGAAGCTTTCTTT.

V usage is TRBV7-9 and J usage is TRBJ2-3, with TRBD2 matching 7 bases. V shed 4 bases and J 5 bases; nucleotides not matched to a gene: 12. The CDR3 covers 16 residues. Germline V gene lookup returns CDR1 SEHNR and CDR2 FQNEAQ (reference sequence). CDR3 amino acids: CASSSWGGDSKDTQYF. CDR3 in DNA: TGTGCCAGCAGCTCCTGGGGGGGGGACTCCAAAGATACGCAGTATTTT. Variable domain in full (rest from reference TRBV7-9 and TRBJ2-3): DTGVSQNPRHKITKRGQNVTFRCDPISEHNRLYWYRQTLGQGPEFLTYFQNEAQLEKSRLLSDRFSAERPKGSFSTLEIQRTEQGDSAMYLCASSSWGGDSKDTQYFGPGTRLTVL.

The rearrangement uses TRBV19 and TRBJ1-5; 11 positions match TRBD1. CDR1 LNHDA and CDR2 SQIVND come from the germline V gene (reference sequence). The CDR3 runs 16 residues. With 4 bases clipped from V and 4 bases from J, the junction kept 6 bases outside the gene matches. The CDR3 protein is CASSTDRGLINQPQHF. CDR3 DNA sequence: TGTGCCAGTAGTACGGACAGGGGGCTCATTAATCAGCCCCAGCATTTT.

The rearrangement links TRBV6-2 or TRBV6-3 to TRBJ1-6; the match to TRBD1 covers 9 bases. The CDR3 covers 15 residues. Germline assignment: CDR1 MNHEY and CDR2 SVGEGT. V lost 6 bases to trimming and J lost 9 bases; unmatched junction nucleotides: 9. The CDR3 sequence: CASSRTGDFFSPLHF. Written as DNA, the CDR3 is TGTGCCAGCAGCCGGACAGGGGATTTCTTTTCACCCCTCCACTTT.